The 12 T cell receptor beta chains below were found in one sample sequenced in a study of glioma-infiltrating T cells. TCR alpha and beta CDR3 regions were amplified from RNA using iRepertoire nested multiplex PCR. One entry per CDR3 protein, called by TCRdb with MiXCR from the multiplex PCR reads. The sample lists about 210,000 distinct CDR3 sequences, over 25% occurring once. Sequenced input: glioma tissue, nonneoplastic brain tissue, or PBMCs (not recorded which). These receptors were obtained from a human donor with low-grade glioma or glioblastoma, undergoing nonglioma brain surgery, or in good health (not recorded which).

This clonotype was seen repeatedly, ten times or more. The chain is built from TRBV6-1 and TRBJ2-5, with 9 bases lining up with TRBD1. The CDR3 consists of 15 residues. Germline CDR1 MNHNS, CDR2 SASEGT. The J segment lost 5 bases and the V segment lost 5 bases, leaving 9 bases of the junction unmatched. The CDR3: CASSFDRGIYETQYF. CDR3 nucleotide sequence: TGTGCCAGCAGTTTCGACAGGGGGATTTATGAGACCCAGTACTTC.

This clonotype was picked up a small number of times. The rearrangement links TRBV12-3 or TRBV12-4 to TRBJ2-1; tentative D call: TRBD1 (7 bases). This CDR3 is built from 20 residues. Trimming took 6 bases from V and 4 from J, leaving 31 bases between them. In DNA, the CDR3 is TGTGCCAGCAGCCACCCCCCCCCGGGACAGACGATCGGAGGGTACAATGAGCAGTTCTTC. Its protein product is CASSHPPPGQTIGGYNEQFF.

On this clonotype: Just one base apart from a much larger clone, this may be a read error. This chain joins TRBV7-3 and TRBJ2-3, with D possibly matching TRBD1 (6 bases). The CDR3 contains 15 residues. The germline CDR1 and CDR2 sequences are SGHTA and FQGTGA. The CDR3 loop reads CASSRTTGRTVTQYF. The CDR3 nucleotides read TGTGCCAGCAGCAGAACCACAGGGCGAACAGTTACGCAGTATTTT.

As concerns this clonotype: A read error may account for a junction end that differs from germline. This chain uses TRBV4-1 with TRBJ2-5; possible D gene TRBD1, 6 bases. Germline lookup yields CDR1 MGHRA and CDR2 YSYEKL. The CDR3 has 14 amino acids. The CDR3 sequence: CARSQDRFQETQYF. CDR3 coding DNA: TGCGCCAGAAGCCAAGACAGGTTTCAAGAGACCCAGTACTTC.

This clonotype was seen at least ten times. The rearrangement uses TRBV2 and TRBJ1-6; tentatively, D is TRBD1 (6 bases). Trimming stripped 7 bases from V and 9 bases from J, with 16 bases between. This CDR3 has 14 residues. The V gene's germline CDR1 is SNHLY and CDR2 FYNNEI. The CDR3 here is CASTPDRTGSPLHF. The CDR3 coding sequence is TGTGCCAGCACTCCAGACAGGACTGGTTCACCCCTCCACTTT.

This clonotype was observed many times. The chain is built from TRBV6-5 and TRBJ2-7, with 7 bases identical to TRBD2. J was trimmed by 0 bases and V by 0 bases; bases with no gene match: 5. The CDR3 spans 16 residues. CDR1 MNHEY and CDR2 SVGAGI come from the germline V gene. The CDR3 loop reads CASSYSGGFSSYEQYF. The CDR3 coding sequence is TGTGCCAGCAGTTACTCGGGGGGGTTTAGCTCCTACGAGCAGTACTTC.

This clonotype was picked up many times. The V and J genes are TRBV7-3 and TRBJ1-5; D call uncertain. Germline CDR1 SGHTA, CDR2 FQGTGA. The CDR3 has 15 amino acids. The V end was cut by 2 bases, the J end by 0 bases, with 8 bases between. The CDR3 loop is CASSLFRNSNQPQHF. In nucleotides, the CDR3 is TGTGCCAGCAGCTTATTCCGTAATAGCAATCAGCCCCAGCATTTT.

As to this clonotype: A much larger clone lies a single base off, so this may be a read error. The rearrangement joins TRBV4-1 to TRBJ1-5, with D unclear. This CDR3 is 13 amino acids long. The germline gives CDR1 MGHRA, CDR2 YSYEKL. V was clipped by 7 bases and J by 7 bases, with 14 bases between them. CDR3 bases: TGCGCCAGCACCCAGGTTACACTACAGCCCCAGCATTTT. It codes for CASTQVTLQPQHF.

The CDR3 bases are TGTGCCACCAGCAGCAGGGCAGGGGCCACTGAAGCTTTCTTT. Protein product: CATSSRAGATEAFF. This chain uses TRBV15 with TRBJ1-1, with a weak D call TRBD1 (6 bases). The CDR3 loop spans 14 amino acids. Germline CDR1 is LNHNV and CDR2 is YYDKDF (reference sequence). V was shortened by 3 bases and J by 4 bases, with 12 bases between the two germline ends. The entire variable domain, with the rest obtained from reference TRBV15 and TRBJ1-1, is as follows: DAMVIQNPRYQVTQFGKPVTLSCSQTLNHNVMYWYQQKSSQAPKLLFHYYDKDFNNEADTPDNFQSRRPNTSFCFLDIRSPGLGDTAMYLCATSSRAGATEAFFGQGTRLTVV.

This clonotype was detected a few times. The chain combines TRBV9 with TRBJ2-5; D gene uncertain. CDR1 and CDR2 from the germline V gene are SGDLS and YYNGEE. Trimming left V 3 bases short and J 0 bases short, with 6 bases between. The CDR3 sequence is 13 residues long. The CDR3 loop reads CASSGGYQETQYF. Here the CDR3 DNA reads TGTGCCAGCAGCGGAGGATACCAAGAGACCCAGTACTTC.

This clonotype came up many times. V gene TRBV6-1 combines with J gene TRBJ1-3; D not certain. The germline V gene has CDR1 MNHNS and CDR2 SASEGT. V was pared by 5 bases and J by 0 bases, with 14 bases between. The CDR3 consists of 16 residues. CDR3 nucleotides: TGTGCCAGCAGTTCAAATGTCAGGAGCTCTGGAAACACCATATATTTT. Translating it yields CASSSNVRSSGNTIYF.

The chain couples TRBV20-1 to TRBJ1-1; possible D gene TRBD1, 6 bases. The germline gives CDR1 DFQATT, CDR2 SNEGSKA (reference sequence). The length of the CDR3 is 13 residues. CDR3 DNA: TGCGGTGATAGAGATAAGACAGGTGTTGAAGCTTTCTTT. The encoded protein is CGDRDKTGVEAFF.